These 10 T cell receptor beta chains share one sample of origin, sequenced in a study of siplizumab effects on memory and regulatory T cells. Measured with immunoSEQ multiplex PCR; TCRdb has only the in-frame clones, and not every one. This sample has some 80,000 clones, with more than 85% found just once. The sample taken for sequencing was CD8+ T cells sorted from blood. The receptor source for this set is a human donor in good health.

This clone was detected a few times. The chain combines TRBV29-1 with TRBJ1-1; D ambiguous. Germline CDR1 and CDR2: SQVTM and ANQGSEA. With 0 bases removed from V and 1 base from J, the gap between germline ends came to 3 bases. The CDR3 length is 12 residues. The CDR3 loop is CSVEDPNTEAFF. The CDR3 nucleotides are TGCAGCGTTGAAGATCCGAACACTGAAGCTTTCTTT.

This clone was found once. The chain recombines TRBV9 with TRBJ2-3; D gene ambiguous. The length of the CDR3 is 12 residues. The ends were cut back, 3 bases at V and 7 bases at J, with 9 bases in the middle. From germline, CDR1 is SGDLS and CDR2 YYNGEE. This chain's CDR3 is CASSGGRNTQYF. The CDR3 coding sequence is TGTGCCAGCAGCGGGGGTAGGAATACGCAGTATTTT.

The chain is built from TRBV27 and TRBJ2-7; D may be TRBD1 or TRBD2 (5 bases each). V dropped 4 bases and J dropped 6 bases, with 16 bases sitting between them. This CDR3 is 14 amino acids long. The germline CDR1 and CDR2 sequences are MNHEY and SMNVEV (reference sequence). CDR3 bases: TGTGCCAGCAGTTCCGGGACCCACTTCTCCGAGCAGTACTTC. Amino acids: CASSSGTHFSEQYF.

The chain combines TRBV2 with TRBJ2-5; 7 bases align to TRBD1. Germline lookup yields CDR1 SNHLY and CDR2 FYNNEI. After removal of 6 bases from V and 1 base from J, the junction contained 11 bases not matched to a gene. This CDR3 has 16 residues. The CDR3 DNA is TGTGCCAGCAGGGACTGGCCGGGACAGAGCCAAGAGACCCAGTACTTC. It yields the protein CASRDWPGQSQETQYF.

The chain is built from TRBV18 and TRBJ2-7, with D possibly TRBD1 on 5 matching bases. CDR1 and CDR2 from the germline V gene are KGHSH and LQKENI. Trimming removed 5 bases at V and 2 bases at J, with 16 bases between. The length of the CDR3 is 15 residues. This chain's CDR3 is CASSGAATQPYEQYF. CDR3 DNA: TGTGCCAGCTCAGGGGCGGCGACTCAGCCCTACGAGCAGTACTTC.

V gene TRBV27 combines with J gene TRBJ2-7; 12 nucleotides match TRBD2. Looked up from germline, CDR1 is MNHEY and CDR2 is SMNVEV (reference sequence). The V and J ends lost 11 bases and 2 bases, in that order; junction bases with no gene match: 7. This CDR3 has 14 amino acids. The CDR3 DNA reads TGTGCCGGAAAACTAGCGGGAGGACCCTACGAGCAGTACTTC. Its protein product is CAGKLAGGPYEQYF.

CDR3 in amino acids: CASSVGDRVGYGYTF. As DNA, the CDR3 is TGTGCCAGCAGCGTAGGTGACAGGGTCGGGTATGGCTACACCTTC. J is TRBJ1-2 and V is TRBV9; TRBD1 aligns across 7 bases. V was clipped by 0 bases and J by 5 bases; unmatched bases: 7. This CDR3 has 15 residues. Germline values: CDR1 SGDLS, CDR2 YYNGEE.

The genes are TRBV27 and TRBJ2-7; TRBD1 agrees at 9 bases. V shed 1 base, J shed 3 bases, and the junction held 7 bases outside the gene matches. Looked up from germline, CDR1 is MNHEY and CDR2 is SMNVEV (reference sequence). This CDR3 contains 16 residues. For the CDR3, the DNA is TGTGCCAGCAGTTTATTCCTCCCGACAGGGGGCTACGAGCAGTACTTC. It codes for CASSLFLPTGGYEQYF.

The chain combines TRBV20-1 with TRBJ1-1; perhaps TRBD1 as D (6 bases). Germline-derived CDR1 and CDR2 are DFQATT and SNEGSKA (reference sequence). This CDR3 spans 11 amino acids. Trimming stripped 6 bases from V and 3 bases from J, with 8 bases between. CDR3 sequence reads: CSADSYTEAFF. As DNA, the CDR3 is TGCAGTGCGGACAGTTACACTGAAGCTTTCTTT.

This sequence joins TRBV7-3 and TRBJ1-1, with D possibly TRBD1 on 6 matching bases. Trimming took off 3 bases at V and 6 bases at J, with 11 bases between the two ends. This CDR3 spans 13 amino acids. The germline V gene has CDR1 SGHTA and CDR2 FQGTGA. CDR3 coding DNA: TGTGCCAGCAGCTTTCAGGGGTTGGCTGAAGCTTTCTTT. Translating gives CASSFQGLAEAFF.